This entry describes one T cell receptor beta chain. These data belong to a study of shared clonotypes between healthy human individuals. Generated by immunoSEQ multiplex PCR, the TCRdb table keeps only in-frame clones and is missing some. In the table there are about 1,900,000 clones, approximately 94% of which are singletons. Positively selected for CCR7, the CD45RO-negative cells used as naive CD8 cells excluded terminally differentiated effector memory CD45RA+ cells. V was trimmed by 2 bases and J by 5 bases, leaving 6 bases between them. The CDR3 covers 12 residues. From germline, CDR1 is MNHNS and CDR2 SASEGT.

Sample: naive CD8+ T cells sorted from blood. The rearrangement uses TRBV6-1 and TRBJ1-1, with a weak D call TRBD1 (5 bases). This clonotype originated in a man between 18 and 29 years old in good health. The CDR3 protein is CASSEQGTEAFF. CDR3 nucleotides: TGTGCCAGCAGTGAACAGGGTACTGAAGCTTTCTTT.